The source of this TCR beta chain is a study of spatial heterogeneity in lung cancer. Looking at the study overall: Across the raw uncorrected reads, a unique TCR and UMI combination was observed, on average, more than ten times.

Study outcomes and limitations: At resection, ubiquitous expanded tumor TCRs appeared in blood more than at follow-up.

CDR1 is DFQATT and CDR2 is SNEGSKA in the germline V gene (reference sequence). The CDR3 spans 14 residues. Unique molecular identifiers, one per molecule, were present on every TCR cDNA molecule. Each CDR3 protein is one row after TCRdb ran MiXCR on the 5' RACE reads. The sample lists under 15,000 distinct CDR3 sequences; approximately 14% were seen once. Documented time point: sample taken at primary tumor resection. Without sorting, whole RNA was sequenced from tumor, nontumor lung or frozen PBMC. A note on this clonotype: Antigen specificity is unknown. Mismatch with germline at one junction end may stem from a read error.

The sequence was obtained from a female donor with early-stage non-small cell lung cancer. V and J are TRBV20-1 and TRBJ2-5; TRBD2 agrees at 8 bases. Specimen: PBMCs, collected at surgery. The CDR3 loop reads CSASGGRFQETRYF. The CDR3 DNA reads TGCAGTGCTAGCGGCGGGAGGTTCCAAGAGACCCGGTACTTC.